This T cell receptor beta chain was obtained from a study of response to subunit inactivated influenza vaccine. Details on this clonotype: Its target is not known.

Whole-study results and caveats: Authors suggested each seasonal influenza vaccination recruits few new T cells.

TCRdb re-analysed the RT-PCR reads in MiXCR, keeping a single row per CDR3 protein. The data hold 650,000 to 800,000 distinct CDR3 sequences, with approximately 15% observed a single time. The CDR3 is 15 residues long. V was clipped by 6 bases and J by 1 base, with 19 bases between them. The germline gives CDR1 DFQATT, CDR2 SNEGSKA (reference sequence). This specimen consisted of PBMCs from blood, obtained 14 days before vaccination. This receptor was taken from a middle-aged man who received an inactivated influenza vaccine. The V call is TRBV20-1, the J call TRBJ2-7; D might be TRBD2 (5 bases). CDR3 residues: CSALDRGLTSYEQYF. The CDR3 DNA sequence: TGCAGTGCCCTCGACCGAGGACTCACTTCCTACGAGCAGTACTTC.